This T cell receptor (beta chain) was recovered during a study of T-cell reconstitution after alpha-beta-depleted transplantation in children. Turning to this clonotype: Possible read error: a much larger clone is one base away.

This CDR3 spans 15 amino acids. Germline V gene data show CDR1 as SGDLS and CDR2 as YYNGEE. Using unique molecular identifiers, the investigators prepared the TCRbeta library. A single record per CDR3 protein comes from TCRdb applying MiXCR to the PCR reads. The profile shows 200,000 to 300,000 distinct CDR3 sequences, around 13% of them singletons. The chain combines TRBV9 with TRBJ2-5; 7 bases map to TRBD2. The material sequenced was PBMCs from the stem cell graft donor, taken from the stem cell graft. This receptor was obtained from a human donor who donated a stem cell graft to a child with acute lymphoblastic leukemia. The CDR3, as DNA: TGTACCAGCAGCGGGGTTCAGGGTGGAAGAGAGACCCAGTACTTC. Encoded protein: CTSSGVQGGRETQYF.